This T cell receptor (beta chain) originates from a study of blood T cell repertoires in COVID-19. The wider study: Samples of COVID-19 (acute and convalescent) were obtained from the United States, Italy and Spain.

In the original analysis: Amplification from reference gene primers served as the basis for estimated nucleated cell counts. Some clones are missing from TCRdb's copy, which holds only in-frame ones; the method was immunoSEQ multiplex PCR. Clone size and V and J calls were adopted from that table, with D and trimming inferred from the DNA. The table shows about 14,000 clones, with 73% occurring only once. The CDR3 totals 14 residues. Deletions cut 3 bases from V and 2 bases from J, with 13 bases between. Per the germline V gene, CDR1 is GTSNPN and CDR2 is SVGIG (reference sequence). The clonotype was recovered from a boy aged 2 to 10 with active or convalescent COVID-19. Specimen: peripheral blood. The chain is built from TRBV30 and TRBJ2-5; D is possibly TRBD2 (5 bases). The CDR3, as DNA: TGTGCCTGGAGGGCTGAGGGAGATCAAGAGACCCAGTACTTC. Protein: CAWRAEGDQETQYF.